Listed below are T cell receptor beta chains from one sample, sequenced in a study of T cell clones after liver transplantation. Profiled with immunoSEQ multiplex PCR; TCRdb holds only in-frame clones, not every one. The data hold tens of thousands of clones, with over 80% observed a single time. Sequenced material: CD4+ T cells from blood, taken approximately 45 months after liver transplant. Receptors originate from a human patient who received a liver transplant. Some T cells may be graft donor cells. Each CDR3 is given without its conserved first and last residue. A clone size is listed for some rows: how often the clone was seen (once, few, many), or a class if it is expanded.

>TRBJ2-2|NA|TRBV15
ATSREGTGELF
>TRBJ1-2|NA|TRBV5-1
ASSPRRGNGYT
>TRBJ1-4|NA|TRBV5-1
ASSTGQDNEKLF
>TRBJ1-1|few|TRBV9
ASSEGWFLTEAF
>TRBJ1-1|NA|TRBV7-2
ASSPVWVTNTEAF
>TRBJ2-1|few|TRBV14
ASSQKGERQF
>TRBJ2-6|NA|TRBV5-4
ASSPRGSGANVLT
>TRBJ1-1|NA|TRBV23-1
ASTSVHMNTEAF
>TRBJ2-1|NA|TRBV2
ASSPGLINEQF
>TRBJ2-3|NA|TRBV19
ASSIDGLAGASTQY
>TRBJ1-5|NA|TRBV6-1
ASSEGNRPQH
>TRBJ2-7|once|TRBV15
ATSREEAVYEQY
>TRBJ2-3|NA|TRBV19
ASSIALGTPVEPDTQY
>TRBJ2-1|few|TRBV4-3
ASSPVWGSSYNEQF
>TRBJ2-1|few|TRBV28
ASSSPGGGGNEQF
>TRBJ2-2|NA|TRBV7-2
ASSSLRRRVGTGELF
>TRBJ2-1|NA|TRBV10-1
ASSPSGRTNEQF
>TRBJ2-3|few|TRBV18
ASSPIAGGSTDTQY
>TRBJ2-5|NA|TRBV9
ASSRDGLAGVGGETQY
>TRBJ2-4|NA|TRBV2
ASSRTSGHAKNIQY
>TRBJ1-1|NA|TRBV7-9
ASSSLTGQLVEAF
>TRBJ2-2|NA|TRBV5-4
ASAQDTGELF
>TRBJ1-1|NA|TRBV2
ASTLLGGDTEAF
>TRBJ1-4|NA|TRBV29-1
SVEGLPGEKLF
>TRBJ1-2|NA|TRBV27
ASSPGTPYGYT
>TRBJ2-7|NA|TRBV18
ASSPRGTSGSSSYEQY
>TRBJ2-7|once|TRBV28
ASSLINCRVEQY
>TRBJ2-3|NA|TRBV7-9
ASSLATGGPPGDTQY
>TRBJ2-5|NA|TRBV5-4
ASSPRGYQETQY
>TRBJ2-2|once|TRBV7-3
ASSFFAGPGELF
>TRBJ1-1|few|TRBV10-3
AISENFQGRGTEAF
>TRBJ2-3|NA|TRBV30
AWSGGPGSTDTQY
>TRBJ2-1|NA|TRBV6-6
ASSYSERRGSF
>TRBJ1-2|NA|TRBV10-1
ASSEHLGPTSGYT
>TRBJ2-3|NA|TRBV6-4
ASSEASQGPTDTQY
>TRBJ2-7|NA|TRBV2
ASSDGQGRAEQY
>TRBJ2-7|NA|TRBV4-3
ASSRGDSYEQY
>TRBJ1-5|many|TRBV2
ASSGARGYSNQPQH
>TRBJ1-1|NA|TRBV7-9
ASSLALGRIGTEAF
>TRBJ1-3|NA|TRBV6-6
ASSAGRKSSGNTIY
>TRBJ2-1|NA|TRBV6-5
ASSYGTSDYNEQF
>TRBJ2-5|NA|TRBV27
ASSYDSSRGETQY